The clone carrying this TCR beta chain was seen more than once but under ten times. Its specificity is not known. These data come from a study of glioma-infiltrating T cells. Study-wide results and caveats: Only very few CDR3 sequences appeared in both tissue and blood. Above-expected tissue-blood divergence occurred in all gliomas, most in low-grade ones.

Looked up from germline, CDR1 is DFQATT and CDR2 is SNEGSKA (reference sequence). V lost 0 bases, J lost 5 bases, and 6 bases stayed unmatched. The CDR3 extends over 16 amino acids. TCR alpha and beta CDR3 regions were amplified from RNA using iRepertoire nested multiplex PCR. One-step reverse transcription and amplification started from roughly 100-400 ng of tissue mRNA or PBMC total RNA. TCRdb reprocessed the multiplex PCR reads via MiXCR and lists one record per CDR3 protein. Altogether about 140,000 distinct CDR3 sequences are present, approximately 39% being singletons, with the ten largest covering around 20%.

Material: glioma tissue, nonneoplastic brain tissue, or PBMCs (not recorded which). The clonotype comes from a human donor with low-grade glioma or glioblastoma, undergoing nonglioma brain surgery, or in good health (not recorded which). The rearrangement links TRBV20-1 to TRBJ2-1, with 11 bases identical to TRBD2. The CDR3 region is CSARDRTSGLDNEQFF. CDR3 sequence (DNA): TGCAGTGCTAGAGATAGGACTAGCGGGCTTGACAATGAGCAGTTCTTC.